This T cell receptor beta chain was captured by sequencing in a study of T cell repertoires in aging, cancer and after chemotherapy. TRB rearrangements spanning V, D and J were amplified using mixed TRB-A/B primers. TCRdb reprocessed the multiplex PCR reads with MiXCR, giving one entry per CDR3 protein. The table lists about 3,000 distinct CDR3 sequences, approximately 40% of them singletons. The CDR3 length is 15 residues. The germline V gene encodes CDR1 MNHNY and CDR2 SVGAGI (reference sequence). J lost 5 bases, V lost 2 bases, and 5 bases had no gene match. Only a few counts were recorded for this clonotype. Amplification of TCR beta used genomic DNA extracted from peripheral blood.

This clonotype originated in a human donor with a solid tumor. Sequencing input: blood. This chain connects TRBV6-6 to TRBJ2-1; TRBD2 matches at 8 bases. CDR3: CASSYHGRGDNEQFF. CDR3 in DNA: TGTGCCAGCAGTTACCACGGGAGGGGTGACAATGAGCAGTTCTTC.